The 22 T cell receptor beta chains reported below all come from one sample, sequenced in a study of monozygotic twins with cystic fibrosis. Profiling relied on immunoSEQ multiplex PCR, and the TCRdb table lists in-frame clones only, not all of them. The table has 25,000 or so clones, over 75% seen once. The sample was blood. Source of these receptors: a girl aged 2 to 10 with cystic fibrosis.

The V call is TRBV30, the J call TRBJ2-2, with D hard to call. CDR3 length equals 13 residues. The V end was cut by 0 bases, the J end by 7 bases, with 9 bases between. Germline V lookup: CDR1 GTSNPN, CDR2 SVGIG (reference sequence). In DNA, the CDR3 is TGTGCCTGGAGTGTATTAGGTGGCGGGGAGCTGTTTTTT. Translation: CAWSVLGGGELFF.

This clone was found once. The V call is TRBV7-2, the J call TRBJ1-1; a possible D gene is TRBD1 (6 bases). The CDR3 spans 15 residues. V was pared by 5 bases and J by 0 bases, with 13 bases between. Germline lookup yields CDR1 SGHTA and CDR2 FQGNSA. The CDR3 region has the DNA TGTGCCAGCAGCCCACGACAGGCAATGAACACTGAAGCTTTCTTT. This encodes CASSPRQAMNTEAFF.

The chain is built from TRBV19 and TRBJ1-5, with D maybe TRBD1 (5 bases). CDR3 length: 18 residues. From germline, CDR1 is LNHDA and CDR2 SQIVND (reference sequence). V was cut by 1 base and J by 3 bases, with 19 bases left in between. The CDR3 spells CASSIVANSGLVNQPQHF. Written as DNA, the CDR3 is TGTGCCAGTAGTATAGTTGCCAATTCAGGGTTAGTCAATCAGCCCCAGCATTTT.

The rearrangement uses TRBV19 and TRBJ2-5; TRBD1 matches at 12 bases. The junction had 5 bases not matched to a gene; V was cut back by 5 bases and J by 4 bases. The CDR3 contains 15 residues. Per the germline V gene, CDR1 is LNHDA and CDR2 is SQIVND (reference sequence). The CDR3 DNA reads as TGTGCCAGTAGTCCGGGACAGGGGGCTGTAGAGACCCAGTACTTC. It encodes CASSPGQGAVETQYF.

The chain carries TRBV4-3 and TRBJ2-1; possibly TRBD2 for D (6 bases). Trimming left V 4 bases short and J 4 bases short, with 20 bases between. The germline gives CDR1 LGHNA, CDR2 YSLEER. The CDR3 covers 17 residues. CDR3 loop: CASSPGWDSAWYNEQFF. The DNA for the CDR3 is TGCGCCAGCAGCCCCGGGTGGGACTCAGCGTGGTACAATGAGCAGTTCTTC.

The chain employs TRBV19 and TRBJ2-1; TRBD2 is a possible D gene (7 bases). The germline V gene has CDR1 LNHDA and CDR2 SQIVND (reference sequence). This CDR3 spans 15 amino acids. The V and J ends lost 5 bases and 8 bases respectively, with 19 bases between them. Here the CDR3 reads CASSLEGGLRYEQFF. The DNA for the CDR3 is TGTGCCAGTAGTCTTGAGGGGGGGCTGAGGTATGAGCAGTTCTTC.

The genes are TRBV7-6 and TRBJ2-7; D may be TRBD2 (6 bases). With 1 base removed from V and 4 bases from J, the gap between germline ends came to 14 bases. In germline, CDR1 is SGHVS, CDR2 FNYEAQ. This CDR3 has 15 amino acids. The CDR3 sequence is CASSLDQGGSYEQYF. The CDR3 DNA reads as TGTGCCAGCAGCTTAGACCAGGGAGGTTCGTACGAGCAGTACTTC.

This chain connects TRBV9 to TRBJ2-7, with 9 bases fitting TRBD2. The germline CDR1 and CDR2 sequences are SGDLS and YYNGEE. The CDR3 consists of 17 residues. V shed 2 bases, J shed 0 bases, and the junction held 9 bases outside the gene matches. The CDR3 nucleotides read TGTGCCAGCAGCGTCCTAACTAGCGGGCCCGCCTCCTACGAGCAGTACTTC. The encoded protein is CASSVLTSGPASYEQYF.

The CDR3 spells CASRSLRESTEAFF. The CDR3 DNA is TGTGCCAGCAGGTCGCTCAGGGAGAGCACTGAAGCTTTCTTT. This chain links TRBV6-1 with TRBJ1-1; a weak D match, TRBD1 (5 bases). CDR3 size: 14 residues. Between the trimmed V and J ends, which lost 6 bases and 4 bases, there was a span of 15 bases. CDR1 MNHNS and CDR2 SASEGT come from the germline V gene.

The chain recombines TRBV27 with TRBJ1-2, with 7 bases matching TRBD1. The CDR3 runs 18 residues. Trimming took 2 bases from V and 7 from J; bases not matched to a gene: 19. Germline assignment: CDR1 MNHEY and CDR2 SMNVEV (reference sequence). CDR3 in amino acids: CASSLLRQPGGGLRGYTF. CDR3 nucleotide sequence: TGTGCCAGCAGTTTACTTCGGCAGCCGGGAGGGGGCTTACGTGGCTACACCTTC.

This clone was picked up one time. V usage is TRBV18 and J usage is TRBJ1-5, with D possibly matching TRBD1 (5 bases). Per the germline V gene, CDR1 is KGHSH and CDR2 is LQKENI. CDR3 length: 14 amino acids. V lost 5 bases and J lost 11, with 19 bases in between. CDR3 protein: CASSGTAYLGAQHF. The DNA for the CDR3 is TGTGCCAGCTCAGGGACGGCTTATCTAGGGGCCCAGCATTTT.

The genes are TRBV11-3 and TRBJ2-5, with TRBD2 as a possible D gene (6 bases). The length of the CDR3 is 13 residues. V was cut by 6 bases and J by 5 bases, with 13 bases left in between. The germline CDR1 and CDR2 sequences are SGHNT and YENEEA. The CDR3 protein is CASSPAGGETQYF. The CDR3 nucleotides are TGTGCCAGCAGTCCAGCGGGCGGGGAGACCCAGTACTTC.

The table lists this clone with a count of one. The chain has TRBV4-1 and TRBJ2-3; 9 nucleotides line up with TRBD2. The CDR3 loop spans 16 amino acids. The V and J ends lost 1 base and 5 bases, in that order; junction bases with no gene match: 7. The germline CDR1 and CDR2 sequences are MGHRA and YSYEKL. In DNA form, the CDR3 reads TGCGCCAGCAGCCAAGTTCTAGCGGGGTTGGGAGATACGCAGTATTTT. It is translated as CASSQVLAGLGDTQYF.

The chain has TRBV7-2 and TRBJ1-1; D not certain. V was shortened by 1 base and J by 1 base, with 7 bases between the two germline ends. The germline gives CDR1 SGHTA, CDR2 FQGNSA. The length of the CDR3 is 14 residues. CDR3 protein: CASSLGSGNTEAFF. For the CDR3, the DNA is TGTGCCAGCAGCTTAGGGTCTGGGAACACTGAAGCTTTCTTT. The whole variable domain, filled in from reference TRBV7-2 and TRBJ1-1, reads GAGVSQSPSNKVTEKGKDVELRCDPISGHTALYWYRQSLGQGLEFLIYFQGNSAPDKSGLPSDRFSAERTGGSVSTLTIQRTQQEDSAVYLCASSLGSGNTEAFFGQGTRLTVV.

V and J are TRBV6-5 and TRBJ2-5, with D unresolved. V was trimmed by 0 bases and J by 4 bases, leaving 6 bases between them. The CDR3 sequence is 13 residues long. Germline values: CDR1 MNHEY, CDR2 SVGAGI. CDR3 DNA: TGTGCCAGCAGTTACTCGCCCGGAGAGACCCAGTACTTC. This encodes CASSYSPGETQYF.

The rearrangement joins TRBV9 to TRBJ2-2; 8 bases agree with TRBD1. CDR3 length: 17 residues. Germline lookup yields CDR1 SGDLS and CDR2 YYNGEE. V lost 3 bases to trimming and J lost 0 bases; unmatched junction nucleotides: 7. This CDR3 reads CASSGLTGEPNTGELFF. The CDR3 DNA reads TGTGCCAGCAGCGGGTTGACAGGGGAACCGAACACCGGGGAGCTGTTTTTT.

The chain carries TRBV4-1 and TRBJ2-3; D not resolved. Trimming pared 0 bases from V and 2 bases from J, leaving 3 bases between. The germline V gene encodes CDR1 MGHRA and CDR2 YSYEKL. There are 13 residues in the CDR3. The chain's CDR3 is CASSQDSTDTQYF. In DNA, the CDR3 is TGCGCCAGCAGCCAAGATTCCACAGATACGCAGTATTTT.

This clone was counted a few times. The chain joins TRBV2 to TRBJ2-7; 16 positions agree with TRBD2. The CDR3 spans 15 residues. The ends lost 10 bases at V and 5 bases at J; junction bases unmatched: 8. CDR1 is SNHLY, CDR2 FYNNEI, per germline. The CDR3: CATRGTSGGADEQYF. DNA for the CDR3: TGTGCCACCCGGGGGACTAGCGGGGGGGCCGACGAGCAGTACTTC.

The chain carries TRBV6-5 and TRBJ1-2, with a tentative D call TRBD1 (5 bases). This CDR3 is built from 13 residues. V dropped 2 bases and J dropped 7 bases, with 11 bases sitting between them. Germline loops: CDR1 MNHEY, CDR2 SVGAGI. For the CDR3, the DNA is TGTGCCAGCAGTTACCAGTACGGGGCTGGCTACACCTTC. Protein product: CASSYQYGAGYTF.

The V call is TRBV18, the J call TRBJ2-7; D might be TRBD1 (5 bases). V lost 6 bases to trimming and J lost 2 bases, with 14 bases between them. The CDR3 runs to 14 residues. CDR1 is KGHSH and CDR2 is LQKENI in the germline V gene. The CDR3 nucleotides read TGTGCCAGCTCCCCAGGGCCAGTACCCTACGAGCAGTACTTC. It encodes CASSPGPVPYEQYF. The full variable domain, with the rest looked up from reference TRBV18 and TRBJ2-7, is NAGVMQNPRHLVRRRGQEARLRCSPMKGHSHVYWYRQLPEEGLKFMVYLQKENIIDESGMPKERFSAEFPKEGPSILRIQQVVRGDSAAYFCASSPGPVPYEQYFGPGTRLTVT.

This CDR3 reads CASSLGPGANVLTF. For the CDR3, the DNA is TGTGCCAGCAGCTTAGGACCTGGGGCCAACGTCCTGACTTTC. The chain uses TRBV5-4 and TRBJ2-6; D gene uncertain. CDR1 is SGHNT, CDR2 YYREEE, per germline (reference sequence). The CDR3 sequence is 14 residues long. Trimming took 2 bases from V and 2 from J, leaving 5 bases between them.

The chain joins TRBV5-1 to TRBJ2-3; 8 bases match TRBD2. This CDR3 is built from 17 residues. Per germline, CDR1 SGHRS and CDR2 YFSETQ. V trimming: 0 bases; J trimming: 2 bases; junction bases outside the gene matches: 8. The CDR3 is CASSLGASGWNTDTQYF. CDR3 bases: TGCGCCAGCAGCTTGGGGGCTAGCGGGTGGAACACAGATACGCAGTATTTT.